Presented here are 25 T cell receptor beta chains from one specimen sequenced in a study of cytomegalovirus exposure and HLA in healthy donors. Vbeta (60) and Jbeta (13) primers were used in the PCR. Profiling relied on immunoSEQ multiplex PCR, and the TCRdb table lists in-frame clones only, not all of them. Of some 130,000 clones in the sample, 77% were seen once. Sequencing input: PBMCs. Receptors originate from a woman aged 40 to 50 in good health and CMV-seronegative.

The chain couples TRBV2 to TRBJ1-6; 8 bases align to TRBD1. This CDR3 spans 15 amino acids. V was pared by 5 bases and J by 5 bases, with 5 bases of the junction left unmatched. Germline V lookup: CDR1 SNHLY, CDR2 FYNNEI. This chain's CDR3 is CASSSGTGNNSPLHF. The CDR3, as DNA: TGTGCCAGCAGTTCCGGGACAGGAAATAATTCACCCCTCCACTTT.

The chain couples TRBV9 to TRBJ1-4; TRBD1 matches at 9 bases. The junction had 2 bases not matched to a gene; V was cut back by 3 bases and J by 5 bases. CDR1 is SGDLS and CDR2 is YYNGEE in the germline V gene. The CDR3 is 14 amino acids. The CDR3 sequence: CASSAGTGNEKLFF. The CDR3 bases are TGTGCCAGCAGCGCGGGGACAGGGAATGAAAAACTGTTTTTT.

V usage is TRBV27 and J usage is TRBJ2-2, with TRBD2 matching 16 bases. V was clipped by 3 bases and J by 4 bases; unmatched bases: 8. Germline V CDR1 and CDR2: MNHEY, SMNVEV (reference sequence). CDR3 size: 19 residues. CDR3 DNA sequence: TGTGCCAGCAGTTTCCCGGGACTAGCGGGGGGGCTGGGCACCGGGGAGCTGTTTTTT. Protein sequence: CASSFPGLAGGLGTGELFF.

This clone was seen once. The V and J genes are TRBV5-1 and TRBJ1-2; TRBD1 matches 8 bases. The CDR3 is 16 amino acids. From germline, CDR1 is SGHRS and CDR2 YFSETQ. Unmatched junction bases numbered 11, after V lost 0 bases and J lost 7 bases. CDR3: CASSLGTLGQGGGYTF. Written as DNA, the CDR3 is TGCGCCAGCAGCTTGGGGACCCTTGGACAGGGCGGTGGCTACACCTTC. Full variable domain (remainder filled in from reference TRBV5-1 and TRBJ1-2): KAGVTQTPRYLIKTRGQQVTLSCSPISGHRSVSWYQQTPGQGLQFLFEYFSETQRNKGNFPGRFSGRQFSNSRSEMNVSTLELGDSALYLCASSLGTLGQGGGYTFGSGTRLTVV.

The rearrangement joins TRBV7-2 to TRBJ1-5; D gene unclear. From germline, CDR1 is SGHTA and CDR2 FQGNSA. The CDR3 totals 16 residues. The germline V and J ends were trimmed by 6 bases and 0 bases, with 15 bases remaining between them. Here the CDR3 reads CASRPDSGNSNQPQHF. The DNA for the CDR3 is TGTGCCAGCAGGCCCGATTCGGGGAATAGCAATCAGCCCCAGCATTTT.

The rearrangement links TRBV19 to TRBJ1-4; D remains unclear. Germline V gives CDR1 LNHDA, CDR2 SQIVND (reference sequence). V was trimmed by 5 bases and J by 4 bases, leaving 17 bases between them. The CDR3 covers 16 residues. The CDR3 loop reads CASSSPESAGNEKLFF. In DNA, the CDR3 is TGTGCCAGTAGTTCACCCGAGAGCGCGGGTAATGAAAAACTGTTTTTT.

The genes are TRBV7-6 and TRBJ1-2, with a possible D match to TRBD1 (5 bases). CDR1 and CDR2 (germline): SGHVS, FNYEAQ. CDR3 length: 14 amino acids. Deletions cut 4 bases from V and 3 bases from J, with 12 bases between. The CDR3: CASSSRGGYYGYTF. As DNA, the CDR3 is TGTGCCAGCAGCTCCCGGGGGGGTTACTATGGCTACACCTTC.

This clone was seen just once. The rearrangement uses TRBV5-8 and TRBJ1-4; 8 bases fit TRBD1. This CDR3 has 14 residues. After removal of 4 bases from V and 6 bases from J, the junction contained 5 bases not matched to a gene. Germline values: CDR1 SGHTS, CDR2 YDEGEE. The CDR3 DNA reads TGTGCCAGCAGCGTGGACAGGGACGATGAAAAACTGTTTTTT. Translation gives CASSVDRDDEKLFF.

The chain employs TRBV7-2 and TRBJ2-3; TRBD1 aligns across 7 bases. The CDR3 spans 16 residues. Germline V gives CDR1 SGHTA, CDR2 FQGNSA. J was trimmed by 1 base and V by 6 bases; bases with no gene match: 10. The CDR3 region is CASSFRGSRGTDTQYF. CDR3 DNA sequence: TGTGCCAGCAGTTTCAGGGGGTCGCGGGGCACAGATACGCAGTATTTT.

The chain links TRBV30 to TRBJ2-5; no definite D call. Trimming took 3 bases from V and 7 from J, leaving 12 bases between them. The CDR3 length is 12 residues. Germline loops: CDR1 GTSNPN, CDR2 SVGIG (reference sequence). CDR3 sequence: CAWRSEPWTQYF. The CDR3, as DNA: TGTGCCTGGAGGTCGGAGCCGTGGACCCAGTACTTC.

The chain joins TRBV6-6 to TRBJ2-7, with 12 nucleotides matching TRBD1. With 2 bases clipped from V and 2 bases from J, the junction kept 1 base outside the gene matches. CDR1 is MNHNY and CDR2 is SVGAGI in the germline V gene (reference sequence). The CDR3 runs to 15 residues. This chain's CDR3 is CASSYGTGGTYEQYF. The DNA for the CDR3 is TGTGCCAGCAGTTACGGGACAGGGGGCACCTACGAGCAGTACTTC.

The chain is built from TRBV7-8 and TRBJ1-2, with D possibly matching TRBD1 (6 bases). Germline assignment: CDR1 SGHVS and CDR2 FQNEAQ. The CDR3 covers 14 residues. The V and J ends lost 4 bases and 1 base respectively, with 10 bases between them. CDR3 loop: CASSSTGNNYGYTF. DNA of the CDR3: TGTGCCAGCAGCTCGACAGGAAATAACTATGGCTACACCTTC.

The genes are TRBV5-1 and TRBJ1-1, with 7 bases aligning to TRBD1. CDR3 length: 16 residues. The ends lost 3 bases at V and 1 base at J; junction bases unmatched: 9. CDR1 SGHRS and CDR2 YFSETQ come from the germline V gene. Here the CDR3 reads CASSSGGYRGNTEAFF. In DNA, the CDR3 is TGCGCCAGCAGCTCCGGAGGTTACAGGGGGAACACTGAAGCTTTCTTT.

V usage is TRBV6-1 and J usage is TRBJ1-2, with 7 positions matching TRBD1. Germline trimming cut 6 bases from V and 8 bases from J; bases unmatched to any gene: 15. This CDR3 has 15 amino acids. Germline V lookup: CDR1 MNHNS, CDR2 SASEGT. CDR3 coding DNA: TGTGCCAGCAGAATCCAGGGGGACGGGTACGGCGGCTACACCTTC. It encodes CASRIQGDGYGGYTF.

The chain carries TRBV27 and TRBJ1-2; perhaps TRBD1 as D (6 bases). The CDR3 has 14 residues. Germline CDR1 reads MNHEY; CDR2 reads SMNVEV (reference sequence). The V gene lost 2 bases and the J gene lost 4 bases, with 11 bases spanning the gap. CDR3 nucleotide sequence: TGTGCCAGCAGTTTAGTAGGGGGGGTCTATGGCTACACCTTC. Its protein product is CASSLVGGVYGYTF.

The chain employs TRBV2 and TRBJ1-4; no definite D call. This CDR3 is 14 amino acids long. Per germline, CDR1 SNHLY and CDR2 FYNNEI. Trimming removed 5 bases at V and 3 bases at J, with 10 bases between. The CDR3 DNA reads TGTGCCAGCAGTATTGATGGAGCTAATGAAAAACTGTTTTTT. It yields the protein CASSIDGANEKLFF.

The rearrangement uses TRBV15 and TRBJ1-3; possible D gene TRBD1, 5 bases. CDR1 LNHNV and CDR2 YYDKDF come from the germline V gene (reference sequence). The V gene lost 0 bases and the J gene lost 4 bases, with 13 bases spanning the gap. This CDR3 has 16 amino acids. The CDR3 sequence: CATSRDRNRPGNTIYF. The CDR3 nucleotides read TGTGCCACCAGCAGAGATAGGAACAGGCCCGGAAACACCATATATTTT.

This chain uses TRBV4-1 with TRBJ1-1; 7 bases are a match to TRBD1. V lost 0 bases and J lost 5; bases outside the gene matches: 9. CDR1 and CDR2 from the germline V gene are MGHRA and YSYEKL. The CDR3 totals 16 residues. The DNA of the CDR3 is TGCGCCAGCAGCCAAGAAGTCCGACAGGGAAGGACTGAAGCTTTCTTT. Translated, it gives CASSQEVRQGRTEAFF.

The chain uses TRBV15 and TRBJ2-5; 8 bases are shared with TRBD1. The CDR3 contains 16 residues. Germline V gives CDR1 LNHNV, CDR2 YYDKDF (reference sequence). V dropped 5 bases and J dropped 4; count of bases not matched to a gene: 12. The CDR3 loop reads CATSGAKWTGRETQYF. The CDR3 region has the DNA TGTGCCACCAGCGGAGCTAAGTGGACAGGGAGAGAGACCCAGTACTTC.

The CDR3 coding sequence is TGCGCCAGCAGTGACCCCGGGGTTCGGTCAGCTTTCTTT. Its translation is CASSDPGVRSAFF. The chain recombines TRBV10-1 with TRBJ1-1; D unclear. The CDR3 has 13 residues. Trimming took off 3 bases at V and 10 bases at J, with 15 bases between the two ends. Germline-derived CDR1 and CDR2 are WNHNN and SYGVQD (reference sequence).

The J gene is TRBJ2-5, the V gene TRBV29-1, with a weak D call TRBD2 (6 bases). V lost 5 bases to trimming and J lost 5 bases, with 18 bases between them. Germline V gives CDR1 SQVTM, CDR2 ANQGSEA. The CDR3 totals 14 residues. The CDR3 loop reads CSVKAWWDSETQYF. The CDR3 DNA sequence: TGCAGCGTTAAGGCGTGGTGGGACTCTGAGACCCAGTACTTC.

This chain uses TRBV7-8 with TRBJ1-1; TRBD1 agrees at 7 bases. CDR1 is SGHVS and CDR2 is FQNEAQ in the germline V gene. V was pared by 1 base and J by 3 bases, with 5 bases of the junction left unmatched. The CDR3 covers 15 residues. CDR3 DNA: TGTGCCAGCAGCTTAGTCCGGCAGGGGGACACTGAAGCTTTCTTT. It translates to CASSLVRQGDTEAFF.

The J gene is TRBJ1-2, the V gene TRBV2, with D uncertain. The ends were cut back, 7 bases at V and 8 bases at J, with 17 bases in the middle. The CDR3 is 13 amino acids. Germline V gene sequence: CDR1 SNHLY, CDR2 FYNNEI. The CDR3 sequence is CASISAEVRGYTF. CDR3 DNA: TGTGCCAGCATCTCAGCGGAAGTCCGGGGCTACACCTTC.

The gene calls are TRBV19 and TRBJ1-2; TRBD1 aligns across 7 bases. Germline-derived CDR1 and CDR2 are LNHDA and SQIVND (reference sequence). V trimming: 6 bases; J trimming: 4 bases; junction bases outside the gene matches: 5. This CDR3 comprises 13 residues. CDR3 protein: CASSEGDSYGYTF. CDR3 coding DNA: TGTGCCAGTAGCGAGGGGGACAGCTATGGCTACACCTTC.

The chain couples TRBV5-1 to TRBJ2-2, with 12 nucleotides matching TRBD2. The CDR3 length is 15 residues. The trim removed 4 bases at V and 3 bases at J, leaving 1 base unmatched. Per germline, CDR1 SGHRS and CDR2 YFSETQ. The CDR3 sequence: CASSRTSGDTGELFF. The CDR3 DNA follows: TGCGCCAGCAGCCGGACTAGCGGGGACACCGGGGAGCTGTTTTTT.